A single sample is the source of the 20 T cell receptor beta chains below, sequenced in a study of blood T cell repertoires in COVID-19. Repertoires were generated with immunoSEQ multiplex PCR, while TCRdb's copy carries only in-frame clones and drops some. The sample records about 240,000 clones, 81% being singletons. Sequenced material: peripheral blood. These receptors were taken from a woman older than 75 with COVID-19, enrolled during active disease.

A remark on this clone: At the DNA level, this CDR3 is encoded by other sequences in the same sample as well. The V gene is TRBV5-1, the J gene TRBJ1-2; TRBD1 matches at 8 bases. This CDR3 is built from 13 residues. The trim removed 3 bases at V and 3 bases at J, leaving 1 base unmatched. Germline V CDR1 and CDR2: SGHRS, YFSETQ. DNA for the CDR3: TGCGCCAGCAGCTCACAGGGGGACTATGGCTACACCTTC. Protein product: CASSSQGDYGYTF.

This chain joins TRBV5-1 and TRBJ2-5; a possible D gene is TRBD2 (7 bases). V lost 3 bases and J lost 2, with 14 bases in between. From germline, CDR1 is SGHRS and CDR2 YFSETQ. CDR3 length equals 15 residues. The CDR3 is CASSSTGREQETQYF. The DNA of the CDR3 is TGCGCCAGCAGCTCTACAGGGAGGGAGCAAGAGACCCAGTACTTC.

Worth noting for this clone: In the same sample, other DNA sequences code for this CDR3. For the CDR3, the DNA is TGCGCCAGCAGCTTGGGACAGGGTCGAAATTCACCCCTCCACTTT. Amino acids: CASSLGQGRNSPLHF. The rearrangement joins TRBV5-1 to TRBJ1-6; TRBD1 matches 7 bases. V was pared by 0 bases and J by 7 bases, with 4 bases of the junction left unmatched. The germline V gene has CDR1 SGHRS and CDR2 YFSETQ. The CDR3 consists of 15 residues.

The chain is built from TRBV18 and TRBJ2-7; possible D gene TRBD2, 5 bases. Germline lookup yields CDR1 KGHSH and CDR2 LQKENI. The CDR3 totals 14 residues. Trimming pared 3 bases from V and 6 bases from J, leaving 15 bases between. The CDR3 sequence is CASSPDLYRGEQYF. For the CDR3, the DNA is TGTGCCAGCTCACCCGACCTATATCGGGGCGAGCAGTACTTC.

The chain's CDR3 is CAWSVLQGGSYEQYF. Here the CDR3 DNA reads TGTGCCTGGAGTGTCCTGCAGGGGGGCTCCTACGAGCAGTACTTC. The chain links TRBV30 to TRBJ2-7; TRBD1 might be the D (7 bases). The V and J ends lost 0 bases and 0 bases respectively, with 12 bases between them. The germline V gene has CDR1 GTSNPN and CDR2 SVGIG (reference sequence). The CDR3 extends over 15 amino acids.

This clone occurred once. The gene calls are TRBV25-1 and TRBJ1-5, with 10 nucleotides matching TRBD1. Germline values: CDR1 MGHDK, CDR2 SYGVNS. The CDR3 has 15 residues. Losses at the gene ends were 4 bases for V and 3 bases for J; bases not matched to a gene: 3. The CDR3 protein is CASSGTGGYNQPQHF. CDR3 sequence (DNA): TGTGCCAGCAGTGGGACAGGGGGGTACAATCAGCCCCAGCATTTT.

This chain uses TRBV29-1 with TRBJ2-5; 10 positions match TRBD2. The length of the CDR3 is 16 residues. Per germline, CDR1 SQVTM and CDR2 ANQGSEA. With V trimmed by 8 bases and J by 1 base, 13 bases remained unmatched. CDR3 protein: CSHLALSGRAQETQYF. The CDR3 bases are TGCAGCCACCTTGCCTTGAGCGGGAGGGCCCAAGAGACCCAGTACTTC.

V usage is TRBV28 and J usage is TRBJ2-7; TRBD2 agrees at 8 bases. V lost 6 bases and J lost 6; bases outside the gene matches: 1. This CDR3 comprises 11 residues. Germline loops: CDR1 MDHEN, CDR2 SYDVKM. CDR3 bases: TGTGCCAGCAGGGGGACTAGCGAGCAGTACTTC. This gives the protein CASRGTSEQYF.

The V and J genes are TRBV5-1 and TRBJ2-1, with 11 bases identical to TRBD2. Per the germline V gene, CDR1 is SGHRS and CDR2 is YFSETQ. There are 15 residues in the CDR3. V lost 4 bases to trimming and J lost 7 bases; unmatched junction nucleotides: 7. In nucleotides, the CDR3 is TGCGCCAGCAGCCTACCGGGACTAGCGGTTAATGAGCAGTTCTTC. It translates to CASSLPGLAVNEQFF.

In this sample, this clone turned up once. The CDR3 sequence: CAISPVSGGGNIQYF. CDR3 nucleotides: TGTGCCATCAGCCCCGTCAGCGGGGGGGGGAACATTCAGTACTTC. This chain joins TRBV10-3 and TRBJ2-4, with 10 bases fitting TRBD2. The CDR3 spans 15 residues. V lost 6 bases and J lost 7; bases outside the gene matches: 9. The germline V gene encodes CDR1 ENHRY and CDR2 SYGVKD.

The table lists this clone with a few counts. The chain employs TRBV5-4 and TRBJ1-3, with TRBD1 matching over 9 bases. This CDR3 has 15 amino acids. V shed 5 bases and J 7 bases; nucleotides not matched to a gene: 10. From germline, CDR1 is SGHNT and CDR2 YYREEE (reference sequence). CDR3 loop: CASSYGQGKGNTIYF. Here the CDR3 DNA reads TGTGCCAGCAGTTACGGACAGGGGAAAGGCAACACCATATATTTT.

The chain links TRBV5-1 to TRBJ2-7; D not resolved. The CDR3 sequence is 15 residues long. Between the trimmed V and J ends, which lost 4 bases and 0 bases, there was a span of 14 bases. Germline V gives CDR1 SGHRS, CDR2 YFSETQ. CDR3 DNA sequence: TGCGCCAGCAGCACGACGGCGGTAAGCTCCTACGAGCAGTACTTC. Translation gives CASSTTAVSSYEQYF. Full variable domain (missing parts from reference TRBV5-1 and TRBJ2-7): KAGVTQTPRYLIKTRGQQVTLSCSPISGHRSVSWYQQTPGQGLQFLFEYFSETQRNKGNFPGRFSGRQFSNSRSEMNVSTLELGDSALYLCASSTTAVSSYEQYFGPGTRLTVT.

The V gene is TRBV19, the J gene TRBJ1-4, with D hard to call. CDR1 and CDR2 (germline): LNHDA, SQIVND (reference sequence). This CDR3 is 15 amino acids long. Trimming took off 4 bases at V and 8 bases at J, with 17 bases between the two ends. CDR3 sequence reads: CASSTTRTGGEKLFF. The CDR3 coding sequence is TGTGCCAGTAGTACAACTCGTACCGGCGGCGAAAAACTGTTTTTT. The full variable domain, with the rest looked up from reference TRBV19 and TRBJ1-4, is DGGITQSPKYLFRKEGQNVTLSCEQNLNHDAMYWYRQDPGQGLRLIYYSQIVNDFQKGDIAEGYSVSREKKESFPLTVTSAQKNPTAFYLCASSTTRTGGEKLFFGSGTQLSVL.

This clone has just a few counts. The CDR3: CATSRGTSGTGELFF. The CDR3, as DNA: TGTGCCACCAGCCGAGGGACTAGCGGCACCGGGGAGCTGTTTTTT. The gene calls are TRBV15 and TRBJ2-2; TRBD2 matches at 11 bases. The germline V gene encodes CDR1 LNHNV and CDR2 YYDKDF (reference sequence). V trimming: 5 bases; J trimming: 4 bases; junction bases outside the gene matches: 3. The CDR3 loop spans 15 amino acids.

The chain uses TRBV5-4 and TRBJ1-2, with 7 nucleotides matching TRBD1. This CDR3 contains 14 residues. Per germline, CDR1 SGHNT and CDR2 YYREEE (reference sequence). After removal of 0 bases from V and 4 bases from J, the junction contained 3 bases not matched to a gene. The CDR3 loop is CASSLEGGVYGYTF. In nucleotides, the CDR3 is TGTGCCAGCAGCTTGGAAGGGGGCGTCTATGGCTACACCTTC.

In this sample, this clone turned up once. The chain employs TRBV5-4 and TRBJ2-3; 8 bases match TRBD1. CDR1 and CDR2 from the germline V gene are SGHNT and YYREEE (reference sequence). The CDR3 runs 15 residues. V lost 4 bases to trimming and J lost 4 bases; unmatched junction nucleotides: 8. CDR3: CASSDRDRSPDTQYF. The CDR3 bases are TGTGCCAGCAGCGACCGGGACAGGAGCCCAGATACGCAGTATTTT.

The chain uses TRBV4-3 and TRBJ2-2; D might be TRBD2 (5 bases). The V gene lost 3 bases and the J gene lost 10 bases, with 12 bases spanning the gap. This CDR3 comprises 13 residues. Germline V gives CDR1 LGHNA, CDR2 YSLEER. DNA of the CDR3: TGCGCCAGCAGCCAGGAAGGAGGCAAGGAGCTGTTTTTT. Residues: CASSQEGGKELFF.

This chain links TRBV25-1 with TRBJ1-2; D perhaps matches TRBD1 (6 bases). This CDR3 has 13 residues. Germline values: CDR1 MGHDK, CDR2 SYGVNS. The V end lost 7 bases, the J end lost 4 bases, and 13 bases lay between the germline ends. The CDR3 sequence is CASKFSDSYGYTF. For the CDR3, the DNA is TGTGCCAGCAAATTTTCGGACAGCTATGGCTACACCTTC.

This chain uses TRBV6-1 with TRBJ1-2; D gene unclear. Trimming took 1 base from V and 7 from J, leaving 19 bases between them. Germline-derived CDR1 and CDR2 are MNHNS and SASEGT. The CDR3 has 16 amino acids. The CDR3 bases are TGTGCCAGCAGTGAAGAAGCTCAATCTAGAGTTACTGGCTACACCTTC. Residues: CASSEEAQSRVTGYTF.

For the CDR3, the DNA is TGTGCCAGCAGCCAACGCCCGTCCCTTGGGGAGGGGACCCAGTACTTC. Translation gives CASSQRPSLGEGTQYF. The rearrangement links TRBV3-1 (or the pseudogene TRBV3-2) to TRBJ2-5, with TRBD2 matching 7 bases. Germline V CDR1 and CDR2: LGHDT, YNNKEL (reference sequence). Trimming at V came to 2 bases and at J to 7 bases, leaving 13 bases not matched to a gene. CDR3 length: 16 residues.